These T cell receptor beta chains were read from a single sample in a study of Graves' ophthalmopathy and Graves' hyperthyroidism. TCRdb itself ran the multiplex PCR reads through MiXCR, one entry per CDR3 protein. The sample shows about 620,000 distinct CDR3 sequences, about a fifth of them seen only once. Sequenced material: peripheral blood. These receptors all stem from a woman aged 18-29 years with stable Graves' hyperthyroidism. Some clones in this sample may be carry-over from other donors' samples. Both conserved end residues are part of each CDR3. Each record gives: J gene, clone size, D gene, V gene, CDR3 DNA, CDR3 protein. A D gene is named only where the DNA matches it firmly. Clone sizes are given selectively: once, few, many, or a class where the clone is expanded.

J: TRBJ2-7
size: many
D: NA
V: TRBV7-2
DNA: TGTGCCAGCAGCTTGGATTTGGGGGTGGACGAGCAGTACTTC
CDR3: CASSLDLGVDEQYF

J: TRBJ1-5
size: many
D: TRBD1
V: TRBV6-2/TRBV6-3
DNA: TGTGCCAGCAGCGAATGGACAGGGAACAATCAGCCCCAGCATTTT
CDR3: CASSEWTGNNQPQHF

J: TRBJ1-5
size: many
D: TRBD1
V: TRBV6-1
DNA: TGTGCCAGCAGTGACCAGACAGGGGGCACTCAGCCCCAGCATTTT
CDR3: CASSDQTGGTQPQHF

J: TRBJ2-7
size: many
D: TRBD1
V: TRBV20-1
DNA: TGCAGTGCTAGGCTTACCGGGACAGGGGTCTACGAGCAGTACTTC
CDR3: CSARLTGTGVYEQYF

J: TRBJ1-2
size: few
D: NA
V: TRBV12-3/TRBV12-4
DNA: TGTGCCAGCAGTTCCGGACAGTCCGATGGCTACACCTTC
CDR3: CASSSGQSDGYTF

J: TRBJ2-2
size: NA
D: NA
V: TRBV28
DNA: TGTGCCAGCACTCGCAGGGCGAACACCGGGGAGCTGTTTTTT
CDR3: CASTRRANTGELFF

J: TRBJ1-5
size: many
D: TRBD1
V: TRBV12-3/TRBV12-4
DNA: TGTGCCAGCAGTTTAGGACAGGGCAGATTGAGCAATCAGCCCCAGCATTTT
CDR3: CASSLGQGRLSNQPQHF

J: TRBJ2-7
size: many
D: TRBD2
V: TRBV6-1
DNA: TGTGCCAGCAGTGAAGGGGGAGCGGGGGGCTCCTACGAGCAGTACTTC
CDR3: CASSEGGAGGSYEQYF

J: TRBJ1-6
size: many
D: NA
V: TRBV19
DNA: TGTGCCAGTAACTCGGGATCGATCCCCCTCCACTTT
CDR3: CASNSGSIPLHF

J: TRBJ1-2
size: many
D: NA
V: TRBV5-1
DNA: TGCGCCAGCAGCTTGCGATCGGATAAGAACTATGGCTACACCTTC
CDR3: CASSLRSDKNYGYTF